This TCR beta chain was found in a study of blood T cell repertoires in COVID-19. Overall study context: Both acute and convalescent COVID-19 samples were obtained from the United States, Italy and Spain. The analysed material was cDNA or gDNA that came from T cells, B-cell-depleted T cells, or PBMCs.

Authors' processing steps: Nucleated cell number was recorded as an estimate derived from reference gene primer amplification. The repertoire was sequenced with immunoSEQ multiplex PCR; TCRdb's copy has only in-frame clones and lacks some. The D gene and trimming were derived from the DNA, and the V and J assignments and clone size from that table. The table includes 95,000 to 150,000 clones, roughly 77% detected once. The CDR3 spans 16 residues. CDR1 is KGHDR, CDR2 SFDVKD, per germline. The trim removed 2 bases at V and 5 bases at J, leaving 7 bases unmatched. This chain links TRBV24-1 with TRBJ2-3; 9 bases match TRBD1. Sequencing used peripheral blood. The sequence came from a man in his 60s with active or convalescent COVID-19. This chain's CDR3 is CATSDSPGTGLDTQYF. CDR3 DNA sequence: TGTGCCACCAGTGATTCCCCCGGGACAGGGCTAGATACGCAGTATTTT.